The clone carrying this T cell receptor (beta chain) occurred a few times. The sample originates from a study of blood T cell repertoires in COVID-19. Study as a whole: Specimens from acute and convalescent COVID-19 originated in the United States, Italy and Spain. The analysed material was cDNA or gDNA that came from T cells, B-cell-depleted T cells, or PBMCs.

V dropped 4 bases and J dropped 6; count of bases not matched to a gene: 3. Germline-derived CDR1 and CDR2 are LNHDA and SQIVND (reference sequence). This CDR3 has 13 amino acids. During active infection, Seattle patients enrolled and were then monitored through disease. Original processing notes: Reference gene primer amplification yielded estimated nucleated cell counts. Libraries were prepared by immunoSEQ multiplex PCR; TCRdb keeps only in-frame clonotypes and omits some of them. V and J calls and clone size follow that table, whereas D and trimming were derived from the DNA. The sample has about 160,000 clones, 75% to 85% seen once.

Sequencing was carried out using peripheral blood. The chain is built from TRBV19 and TRBJ2-3; 8 bases are a match to TRBD1. The sequence derives from a woman aged 55-70 years with COVID-19, enrolled during active disease. This chain's CDR3 is CASSTRDRDTQYF. In nucleotides, the CDR3 is TGTGCCAGTAGTACCCGGGACAGGGATACGCAGTATTTT.